This T cell receptor (beta chain) was retrieved from a study of cytomegalovirus exposure and HLA in healthy donors. Primers included in the PCR were 60 Vbeta and 13 Jbeta primers. Sequencing was performed with immunoSEQ multiplex PCR; in TCRdb, only in-frame clones are kept and a portion is missing. The sample shows under 200,000 clones, 75% to 80% of them seen only once. V lost 8 bases, J lost 2 bases, and 16 bases lay in between. The CDR3 is 15 amino acids. Germline CDR1 reads MNHEY; CDR2 reads SMNVEV (reference sequence). V is TRBV27 and J is TRBJ1-5, with D maybe TRBD1 (5 bases). The sequence was collected from a woman aged 40 to 50 in good health and CMV-seropositive. Sequencing was carried out using PBMCs. The CDR3 nucleotides are TGTGCCAGCGCTGACAGCGACCTTGGCAATCAGCCCCAGCATTTT. Its protein product is CASADSDLGNQPQHF.